This TCR beta chain was observed in a study of blood T cell repertoires in COVID-19. Study context: Whether acute or convalescent, the COVID-19 samples came from the United States, Italy and Spain. T cells, B-cell-depleted T cells, or PBMCs supplied cDNA or gDNA.

In the authors' methods: Using reference gene primer amplification, nucleated cell counts were estimated. Profiling relied on immunoSEQ multiplex PCR, and the TCRdb table lists in-frame clones only, not all of them. V, J and clone size reflect that table, while D and trimming were determined from the DNA. The repertoire holds a few hundred thousand clones, with 90% as singletons. Cohorts were based on clinical histories the participants reported. The CDR3 totals 15 residues. Germline values: CDR1 KGHSH, CDR2 LQKENI. V was cut by 3 bases and J by 0 bases, with 11 bases left in between. Input material: PBMCs or T cells enriched from blood (not recorded which). This TCR came from a man between 18 and 35 years old who had recovered from COVID-19. The chain combines TRBV18 with TRBJ1-1; tentative D call: TRBD1 (5 bases). The CDR3 reads CASSPSLDMNTEAFF. The DNA for the CDR3 is TGTGCCAGCTCACCGTCCTTGGACATGAACACTGAAGCTTTCTTT.